Below are 20 T cell receptor beta chains sequenced from a single sample in a study of CD8+CD57+ T cells in acquired aplastic anemia. Patients included in sequencing had previously demonstrated CD8+CD57+ cell expansion by flow cytometry. The TCR beta profiling, which covered VDJ combination and CDR3 sequence, was carried out using genomic DNA as the template. TCRdb fed the reads into MiXCR, producing one record per CDR3 protein. The sample has under 200,000 distinct CDR3 sequences; about 45% are singletons. Input material: sorted CD4+, CD8+, or CD8+CD57+ T cells (not recorded which) from PBMCs. The receptors originated from a human donor with aplastic anemia.

The chain is built from TRBV7-3 and TRBJ1-1; perhaps TRBD1 as D (5 bases). The V gene lost 6 bases and the J gene lost 0 bases, with 8 bases spanning the gap. This CDR3 is 13 amino acids long. The germline V gene has CDR1 SGHTA and CDR2 FQGTGA. The DNA of the CDR3 is TGTGCCAGCAGGCGGGGCCTGAACACTGAAGCTTTCTTT. Translating it yields CASRRGLNTEAFF.

This chain uses TRBV7-6 with TRBJ2-7; unclear D gene. This CDR3 is built from 13 residues. The V and J ends lost 2 bases and 4 bases respectively, with 9 bases between them. Per the germline V gene, CDR1 is SGHVS and CDR2 is FNYEAQ. The CDR3 reads CASSLTQEYEQYF. In DNA, the CDR3 is TGTGCCAGCAGCTTAACTCAAGAGTACGAGCAGTACTTC.

This chain uses TRBV11-2 with TRBJ2-1; TRBD1 or TRBD2 may be the D gene (6 bases each). The V gene's germline CDR1 is SGHAT and CDR2 FQNNGV. V was trimmed by 5 bases and J by 6 bases, leaving 20 bases between them. The CDR3 loop spans 16 amino acids. CDR3 residues: CASSPGAVRGINEQFF. The DNA of the CDR3 is TGTGCCAGCAGCCCGGGGGCGGTTCGGGGGATCAATGAGCAGTTCTTC.

This rearrangement joins TRBV24-1 to TRBJ1-1; TRBD1 might be the D (5 bases). The CDR3 runs 12 residues. The V end was cut by 5 bases, the J end by 5 bases, with 8 bases between. CDR1 and CDR2 (germline): KGHDR, SFDVKD. CDR3 DNA sequence: TGTGCCACCAGTGGGGGGAATACTGAAGCTTTCTTT. Its translation: CATSGGNTEAFF.

The gene calls are TRBV13 and TRBJ1-6; D uncertain. The CDR3 spans 15 residues. Germline V lookup: CDR1 PRHDT, CDR2 FYEKMQ (reference sequence). Trimming shortened V by 0 bases and J by 8 bases, and 11 bases separated the two germline ends. The CDR3 DNA sequence: TGTGCCAGCAGCTTAGGGAGGACGACCTATTCACCCCTCCACTTT. This encodes CASSLGRTTYSPLHF.

This clonotype was found many times. The gene calls are TRBV20-1 and TRBJ1-2; the D gene is possibly TRBD1 (6 bases). The CDR3 spans 14 residues. The V end was cut by 3 bases, the J end by 3 bases, with 14 bases between. Germline V gives CDR1 DFQATT, CDR2 SNEGSKA (reference sequence). The CDR3, as DNA: TGCAGTGCTAGTTTAACAGGGTTGGACTATGGCTACACCTTC. Residues: CSASLTGLDYGYTF.

The V gene is TRBV11-1, the J gene TRBJ2-6; 8 bases align to TRBD1. This CDR3 has 17 residues. CDR1 is SGHAT, CDR2 FQDESV, per germline (reference sequence). Unmatched junction bases numbered 4, after V lost 3 bases and J lost 0 bases. This CDR3 is CASSFGQGGSGANVLTF. CDR3 bases: TGTGCCAGCAGCTTCGGACAGGGTGGCTCTGGGGCCAACGTCCTGACTTTC.

The chain combines TRBV29-1 with TRBJ1-2; possibly TRBD1 for D (6 bases). This CDR3 region has 12 residues. Germline loops: CDR1 SQVTM, CDR2 ANQGSEA. V was clipped by 6 bases and J by 4 bases, with 12 bases between them. CDR3 protein: CSVSGQVYGYTF. CDR3 sequence (DNA): TGCAGCGTCTCGGGACAAGTCTATGGCTACACCTTC.

The J gene is TRBJ2-7, the V gene TRBV7-6, with no clear D. The CDR3 runs 12 residues. The V end lost 5 bases, the J end lost 7 bases, and 12 bases lay between the germline ends. CDR1 is SGHVS, CDR2 FNYEAQ, per germline. CDR3 region: CASSAALGEQYF. The CDR3 DNA reads as TGTGCCAGCAGCGCCGCCTTGGGTGAGCAGTACTTC.

There are a few counts of this clonotype. The V call is TRBV20-1, the J call TRBJ1-1; 7 nucleotides agree with TRBD1. CDR3 size: 14 residues. V shed 3 bases and J 3 bases; nucleotides not matched to a gene: 7. The germline V gene has CDR1 DFQATT and CDR2 SNEGSKA (reference sequence). Here the CDR3 reads CSARGPGGDTEAFF. In nucleotides, the CDR3 is TGCAGTGCTAGGGGGCCAGGGGGAGACACTGAAGCTTTCTTT.

This clonotype was recorded at least ten times. The chain uses TRBV20-1 and TRBJ2-4; D ambiguous. The CDR3 is made up of 16 amino acids. With 6 bases removed from V and 0 bases from J, the gap between germline ends came to 18 bases. The germline CDR1 and CDR2 sequences are DFQATT and SNEGSKA (reference sequence). DNA of the CDR3: TGCAGTGCAGAGAAAAGGGATCCCCTAGCCAAAAACATTCAGTACTTC. Protein sequence: CSAEKRDPLAKNIQYF.

This rearrangement joins TRBV7-9 to TRBJ2-1; D is uncertain. CDR1 is SEHNR, CDR2 FQNEAQ, per germline (reference sequence). Trimming took off 3 bases at V and 9 bases at J, with 9 bases between the two ends. This CDR3 has 12 amino acids. CDR3 sequence reads: CASSFGVREQFF. The CDR3 nucleotides are TGTGCCAGCAGCTTTGGGGTCCGTGAGCAGTTCTTC. Full variable domain (outside the CDR3, taken from reference TRBV7-9 and TRBJ2-1): DTGVSQNPRHKITKRGQNVTFRCDPISEHNRLYWYRQTLGQGPEFLTYFQNEAQLEKSRLLSDRFSAERPKGSFSTLEIQRTEQGDSAMYLCASSFGVREQFFGPGTRLTVL.

The chain has TRBV12-3 or TRBV12-4 and TRBJ1-6; D call uncertain. The CDR3 has 14 amino acids. Deletions cut 3 bases from V and 10 bases from J, with 13 bases between. The CDR3 DNA sequence: TGTGCCAGCAGTTTGGTCTGGAGTCACTCACCCCTCCACTTT. Protein product: CASSLVWSHSPLHF.

This clonotype showed up just a few times. A much larger clone lies one base from this, so it may be a read error. The chain links TRBV7-9 to TRBJ2-7, with D unresolved. Looked up from germline, CDR1 is SEHNR and CDR2 is FQNEAQ (reference sequence). This CDR3 has 14 residues. V was shortened by 5 bases and J by 1 base, with 12 bases between the two germline ends. The chain's CDR3 is CASSRSQPSYEQYF. CDR3 DNA sequence: TGTGCCAGCAGCCGATCTCAGCCATCCTACGAGCAGTACTTC.

This chain joins TRBV20-1 and TRBJ2-1; tentatively, D is TRBD1 (5 bases). The CDR3 runs to 12 residues. Germline V gives CDR1 DFQATT, CDR2 SNEGSKA (reference sequence). V lost 2 bases and J lost 5, with 7 bases in between. The CDR3 DNA reads TGCAGTGCTAGACGCAGGGACAATGAGCAGTTCTTC. Translated, it gives CSARRRDNEQFF.

This rearrangement joins TRBV28 to TRBJ1-1, with D possibly TRBD1 on 6 matching bases. The CDR3 is 16 residues long. Germline V gene lookup returns CDR1 MDHEN and CDR2 SYDVKM. Deletions cut 6 bases from V and 0 bases from J, with 17 bases between. The CDR3 DNA reads TGTGCCAGCAGCAAACCCCGACAGGCTATGAACACTGAAGCTTTCTTT. As protein: CASSKPRQAMNTEAFF.

The chain couples TRBV10-1 to TRBJ1-5; D is possibly TRBD1 (6 bases). CDR1 and CDR2 from the germline V gene are WNHNN and SYGVQD (reference sequence). V was trimmed by 7 bases and J by 0 bases, leaving 16 bases between them. This CDR3 has 16 amino acids. CDR3 amino acids: CASTEWDIRSNQPQHF. As DNA, the CDR3 is TGCGCCAGCACTGAATGGGACATCCGTAGCAATCAGCCCCAGCATTTT.

The V gene is TRBV7-8, the J gene TRBJ2-2; D gene unclear. The CDR3 loop spans 12 amino acids. V was pared by 2 bases and J by 8 bases, with 6 bases between. From germline, CDR1 is SGHVS and CDR2 FQNEAQ. The CDR3 DNA reads TGTGCCAGCAGCTTAAAGGGTGGGGAGCTGTTTTTT. It translates to CASSLKGGELFF.

This clonotype was recorded many times. The chain combines TRBV29-1 with TRBJ1-2; perhaps TRBD1 as D (5 bases). Germline V CDR1 and CDR2: SQVTM, ANQGSEA. The CDR3 is made up of 14 amino acids. V was clipped by 5 bases and J by 2 bases, with 15 bases between them. CDR3 bases: TGCAGCGTTCTGCCTCTACAGGAGAACTATGGCTACACCTTC. Residues: CSVLPLQENYGYTF. Filled out from reference TRBV29-1 and TRBJ1-2, the complete variable domain reads SAVISQKPSRDICQRGTSLTIQCQVDSQVTMMFWYRQQPGQSLTLIATANQGSEATYESGFVIDKFPISRPNLTFSTLTVSNMSPEDSSIYLCSVLPLQENYGYTFGSGTRLTVV.

This clonotype was recorded at least ten times. The V call is TRBV3-1, the J call TRBJ1-5; no definite D call. The CDR3 runs 15 residues. V was shortened by 1 base and J by 4 bases, with 11 bases between the two germline ends. Germline values: CDR1 LGHDT, CDR2 YNNKEL (reference sequence). DNA for the CDR3: TGTGCCAGCAGCCAAGCGTTCCATCGGAATCAGCCCCAGCATTTT. It specifies CASSQAFHRNQPQHF.